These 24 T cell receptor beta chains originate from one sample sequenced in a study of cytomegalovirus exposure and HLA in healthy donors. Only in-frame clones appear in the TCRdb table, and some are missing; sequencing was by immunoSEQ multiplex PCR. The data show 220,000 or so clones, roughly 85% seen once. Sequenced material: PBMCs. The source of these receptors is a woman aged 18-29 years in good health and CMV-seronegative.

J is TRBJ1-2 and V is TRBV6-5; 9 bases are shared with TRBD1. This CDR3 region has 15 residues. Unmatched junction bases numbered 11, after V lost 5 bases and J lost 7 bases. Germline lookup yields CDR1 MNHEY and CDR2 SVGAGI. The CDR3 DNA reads TGTGCCAGCAGTACCAAACAGGGGGCTGTCGTTGGCTACACCTTC. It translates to CASSTKQGAVVGYTF.

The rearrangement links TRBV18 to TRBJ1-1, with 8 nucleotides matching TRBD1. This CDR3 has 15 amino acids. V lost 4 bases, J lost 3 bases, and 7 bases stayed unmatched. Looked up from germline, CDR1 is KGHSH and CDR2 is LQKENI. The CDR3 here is CASSLHQGADTEAFF. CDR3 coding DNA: TGTGCCAGCTCACTCCATCAGGGGGCTGACACTGAAGCTTTCTTT.

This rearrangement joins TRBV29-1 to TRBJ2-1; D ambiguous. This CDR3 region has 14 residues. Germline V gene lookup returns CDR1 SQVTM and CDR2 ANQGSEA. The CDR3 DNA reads TGCACCACTAACCCGGGTGGGCAGTTGGGTGAGCAGTTCTTC. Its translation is CTTNPGGQLGEQFF.

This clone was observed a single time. The CDR3 spells CASSLQGVTDYGYTF. The CDR3 DNA reads as TGCGCCAGCAGCTTGCAGGGAGTCACGGACTATGGCTACACCTTC. The J gene is TRBJ1-2, the V gene TRBV5-1, with D perhaps TRBD1 (5 bases). Per germline, CDR1 SGHRS and CDR2 YFSETQ. CDR3 length: 15 amino acids. V was pared by 1 base and J by 3 bases, with 13 bases between.

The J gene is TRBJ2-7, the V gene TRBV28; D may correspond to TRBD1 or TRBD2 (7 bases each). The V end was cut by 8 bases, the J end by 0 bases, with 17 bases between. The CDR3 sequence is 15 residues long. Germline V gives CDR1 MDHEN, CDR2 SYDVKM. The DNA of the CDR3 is TGTGCCAGCGCCAGGGGGGGCGGGAGCTCCTACGAGCAGTACTTC. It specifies CASARGGGSSYEQYF. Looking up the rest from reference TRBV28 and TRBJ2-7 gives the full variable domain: DVKVTQSSRYLVKRTGEKVFLECVQDMDHENMFWYRQDPGLGLRLIYFSYDVKMKEKGDIPEGYSVSREKKERFSLILESASTNQTSMYLCASARGGGSSYEQYFGPGTRLTVT.

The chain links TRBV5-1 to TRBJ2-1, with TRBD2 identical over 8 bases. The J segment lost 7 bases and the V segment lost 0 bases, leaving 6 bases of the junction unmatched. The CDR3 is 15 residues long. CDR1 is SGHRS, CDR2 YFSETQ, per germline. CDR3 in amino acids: CASSLAGRARNEQFF. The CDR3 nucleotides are TGCGCCAGCAGCTTGGCCGGGAGGGCCCGGAATGAGCAGTTCTTC.

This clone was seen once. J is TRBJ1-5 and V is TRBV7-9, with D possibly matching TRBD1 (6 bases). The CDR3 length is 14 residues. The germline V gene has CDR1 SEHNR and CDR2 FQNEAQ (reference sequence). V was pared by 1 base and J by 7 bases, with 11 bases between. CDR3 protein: CASSLGGGSQPQHF. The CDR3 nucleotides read TGTGCCAGCAGCTTAGGAGGGGGTAGCCAGCCCCAGCATTTT.

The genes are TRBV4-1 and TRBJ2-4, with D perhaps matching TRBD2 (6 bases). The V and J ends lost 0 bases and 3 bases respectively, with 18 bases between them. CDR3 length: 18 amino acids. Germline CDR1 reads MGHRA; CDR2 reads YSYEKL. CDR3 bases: TGCGCCAGCAGCCAAGATCAAGTAGCGGCTAGGGGCAAAAACATTCAGTACTTC. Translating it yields CASSQDQVAARGKNIQYF.

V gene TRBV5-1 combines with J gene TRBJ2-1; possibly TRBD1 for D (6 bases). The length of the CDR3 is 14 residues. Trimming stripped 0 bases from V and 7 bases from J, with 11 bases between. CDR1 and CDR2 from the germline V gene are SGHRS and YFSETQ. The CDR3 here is CASSLGDTRNEQFF. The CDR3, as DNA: TGCGCCAGCAGCTTGGGGGACACGCGAAATGAGCAGTTCTTC.

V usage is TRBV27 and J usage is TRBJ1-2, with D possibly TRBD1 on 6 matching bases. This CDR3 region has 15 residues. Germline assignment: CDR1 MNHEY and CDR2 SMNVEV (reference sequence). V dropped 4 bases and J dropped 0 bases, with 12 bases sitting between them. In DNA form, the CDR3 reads TGTGCCAGCAGTTCCCAGAGGACAGCTAACTATGGCTACACCTTC. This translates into CASSSQRTANYGYTF.

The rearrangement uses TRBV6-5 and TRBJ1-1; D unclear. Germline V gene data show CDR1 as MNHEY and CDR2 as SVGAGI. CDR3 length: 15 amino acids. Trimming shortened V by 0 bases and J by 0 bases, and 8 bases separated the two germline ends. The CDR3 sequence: CASSYSGRVNTEAFF. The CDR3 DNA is TGTGCCAGCAGTTACTCAGGACGGGTGAACACTGAAGCTTTCTTT.

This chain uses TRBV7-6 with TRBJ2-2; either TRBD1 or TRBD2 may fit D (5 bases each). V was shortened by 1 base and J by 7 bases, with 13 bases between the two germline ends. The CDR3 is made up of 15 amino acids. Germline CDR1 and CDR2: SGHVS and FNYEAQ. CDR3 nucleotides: TGTGCCAGCAGCTTAGGGATTGGGGACGTCGGGGAGCTGTTTTTT. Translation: CASSLGIGDVGELFF.

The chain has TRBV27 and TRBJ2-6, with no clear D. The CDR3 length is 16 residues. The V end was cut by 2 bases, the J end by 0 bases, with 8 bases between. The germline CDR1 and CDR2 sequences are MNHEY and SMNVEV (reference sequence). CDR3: CASSLNVPSGANVLTF. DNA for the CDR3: TGTGCCAGCAGTTTAAACGTCCCCTCTGGGGCCAACGTCCTGACTTTC.

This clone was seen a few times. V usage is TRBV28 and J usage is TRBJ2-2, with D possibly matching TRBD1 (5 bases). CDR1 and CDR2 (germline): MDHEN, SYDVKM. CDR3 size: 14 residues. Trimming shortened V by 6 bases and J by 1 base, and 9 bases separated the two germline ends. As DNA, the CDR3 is TGTGCCAGCAGGGGGCCACTGAACACCGGGGAGCTGTTTTTT. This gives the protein CASRGPLNTGELFF.

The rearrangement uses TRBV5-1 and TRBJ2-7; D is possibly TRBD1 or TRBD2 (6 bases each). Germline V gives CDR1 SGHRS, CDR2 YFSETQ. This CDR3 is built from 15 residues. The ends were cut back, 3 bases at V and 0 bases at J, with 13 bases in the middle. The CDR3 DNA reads TGCGCCAGCAGCTGGACAGAGACTAGCTCCTACGAGCAGTACTTC. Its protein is CASSWTETSSYEQYF.

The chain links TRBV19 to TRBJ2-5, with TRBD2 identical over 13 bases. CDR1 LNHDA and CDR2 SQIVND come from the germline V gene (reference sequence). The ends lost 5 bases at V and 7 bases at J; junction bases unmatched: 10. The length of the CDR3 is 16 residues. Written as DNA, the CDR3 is TGTGCCAGTAGTCCGTCACTAGCGGGAGGGCTGGGGACCCAGTACTTC. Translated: CASSPSLAGGLGTQYF.

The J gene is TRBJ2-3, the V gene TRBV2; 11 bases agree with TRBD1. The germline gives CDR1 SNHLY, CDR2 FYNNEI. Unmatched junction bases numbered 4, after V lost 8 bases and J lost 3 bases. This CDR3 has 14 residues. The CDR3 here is CASVGQGATDTQYF. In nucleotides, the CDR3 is TGTGCCAGCGTTGGACAGGGGGCGACAGATACGCAGTATTTT.

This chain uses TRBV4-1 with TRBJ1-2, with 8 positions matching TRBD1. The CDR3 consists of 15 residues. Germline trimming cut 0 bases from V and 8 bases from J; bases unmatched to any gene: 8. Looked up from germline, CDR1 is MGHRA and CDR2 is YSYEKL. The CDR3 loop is CASSQEARGRRGYTF. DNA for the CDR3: TGCGCCAGCAGCCAAGAGGCCAGGGGGCGCCGAGGCTACACCTTC.

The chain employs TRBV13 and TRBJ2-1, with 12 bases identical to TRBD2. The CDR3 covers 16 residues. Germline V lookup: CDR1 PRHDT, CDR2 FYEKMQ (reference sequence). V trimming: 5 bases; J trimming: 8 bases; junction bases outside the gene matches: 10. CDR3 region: CASSPPLAGGRDEQFF. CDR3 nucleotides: TGTGCCAGCAGCCCCCCCCTAGCGGGGGGGCGGGATGAGCAGTTCTTC.

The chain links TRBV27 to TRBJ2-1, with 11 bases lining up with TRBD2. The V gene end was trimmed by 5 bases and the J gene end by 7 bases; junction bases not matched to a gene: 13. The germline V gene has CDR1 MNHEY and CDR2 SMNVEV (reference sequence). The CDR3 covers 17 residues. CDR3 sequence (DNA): TGTGCCAGCAGTGAGCTTGGGGGGGCTAGCGGGGGGAATGAGCAGTTCTTC. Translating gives CASSELGGASGGNEQFF.

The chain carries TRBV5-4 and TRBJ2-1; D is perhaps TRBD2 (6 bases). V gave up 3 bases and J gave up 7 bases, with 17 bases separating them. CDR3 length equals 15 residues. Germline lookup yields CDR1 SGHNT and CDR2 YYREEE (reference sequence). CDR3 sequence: CASSWGDLRLNEQFF. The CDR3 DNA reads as TGTGCCAGCAGCTGGGGGGACCTCCGGTTGAATGAGCAGTTCTTC.

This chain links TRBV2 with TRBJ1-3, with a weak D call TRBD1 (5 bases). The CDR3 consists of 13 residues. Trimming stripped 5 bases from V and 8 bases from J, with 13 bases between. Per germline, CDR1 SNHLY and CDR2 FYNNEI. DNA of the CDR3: TGTGCCAGCAGTCGGGCCCTGGGGGACACCATATATTTT. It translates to CASSRALGDTIYF.

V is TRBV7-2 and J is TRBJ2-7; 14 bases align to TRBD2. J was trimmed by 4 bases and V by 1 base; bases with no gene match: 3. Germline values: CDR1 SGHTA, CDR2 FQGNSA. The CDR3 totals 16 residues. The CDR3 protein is CASSLVGTSGSYEQYF. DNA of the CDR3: TGTGCCAGCAGCTTAGTAGGGACTAGCGGGAGTTACGAGCAGTACTTC.

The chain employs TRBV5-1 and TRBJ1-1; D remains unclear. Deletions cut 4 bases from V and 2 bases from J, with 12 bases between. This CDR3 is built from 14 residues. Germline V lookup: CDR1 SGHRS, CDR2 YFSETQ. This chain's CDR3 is CASSPWTGNTEAFF. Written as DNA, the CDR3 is TGCGCCAGCAGCCCCTGGACCGGAAACACTGAAGCTTTCTTT.